Listed below are T cell receptor beta chains from one sample, sequenced in a study of T cell changes during pregnancy in multiple sclerosis. Using immunoSEQ multiplex PCR, the repertoire was profiled, and TCRdb retains in-frame clones only, with some absent. This table holds about 60,000 clones, over 80% found once. The input for sequencing was peripheral blood, taken in the first trimester of pregnancy. These receptor sequences come from a female donor with multiple sclerosis, enrolled in a pregnancy study. The CDR3 runs from the conserved cysteine through the conserved F or W. Fields, in order: CDR3 length, V gene, clone size, J gene, D gene, CDR3 DNA, CDR3 protein. The D gene is left open where the match is weak. Clone sizes are given selectively: once, few, many, or a class where the clone is expanded.

cdr3_length: 14
v_call: TRBV7-2
clone_size: once
j_call: TRBJ2-7
d_call: TRBD2
cdr3_nt: TGTGCCAGCAGCTTGGCTAGCGGAGGCTACGAGCAGTACTTC
cdr3_aa: CASSLASGGYEQYF

cdr3_length: 13
v_call: TRBV10-3
clone_size: NA
j_call: TRBJ2-5
d_call: NA
cdr3_nt: TGTGCCATCAGGGACAATCCAAATCAAACCCAGTACTTC
cdr3_aa: CAIRDNPNQTQYF

cdr3_length: 15
v_call: TRBV19
clone_size: NA
j_call: TRBJ2-7
d_call: NA
cdr3_nt: TGTGCCAGTAGTACCTACAGGGACCACTCCTACGAGCAGTACTTC
cdr3_aa: CASSTYRDHSYEQYF

cdr3_length: 17
v_call: TRBV4-1
clone_size: NA
j_call: TRBJ2-4
d_call: TRBD2
cdr3_nt: TGCGCCAGCAGCCCAGAGGTGGCGGGAGTAGCCAAAAACATTCAGTACTTC
cdr3_aa: CASSPEVAGVAKNIQYF

cdr3_length: 15
v_call: TRBV29-1
clone_size: NA
j_call: TRBJ2-1
d_call: TRBD2
cdr3_nt: TGCAGCGCCCTAGGCGGGCGGGAGGGCCTCCATGAGCAGTTCTTC
cdr3_aa: CSALGGREGLHEQFF

cdr3_length: 13
v_call: TRBV29-1
clone_size: once
j_call: TRBJ2-7
d_call: TRBD2
cdr3_nt: TGCAGCGTTGCGCTAGCGGATTCTTACGAGCAGTACTTC
cdr3_aa: CSVALADSYEQYF

cdr3_length: 15
v_call: TRBV7-2
clone_size: NA
j_call: TRBJ2-7
d_call: TRBD2
cdr3_nt: TGTGCCAGCGGCCCTTCTAGCGGGAGGGCCCACGAGCAGTACTTC
cdr3_aa: CASGPSSGRAHEQYF

cdr3_length: 13
v_call: TRBV7-6
clone_size: NA
j_call: TRBJ2-7
d_call: TRBD1
cdr3_nt: TGTGCCAGCAGCTCCGGACAGGGGGACGAGCAGTACTTC
cdr3_aa: CASSSGQGDEQYF

cdr3_length: 15
v_call: TRBV14
clone_size: NA
j_call: TRBJ2-7
d_call: NA
cdr3_nt: TGTGCCAGCAGCCAAGTCCTCGCTAGCAACTACGAGCAGTACTTC
cdr3_aa: CASSQVLASNYEQYF

cdr3_length: 15
v_call: TRBV6-6
clone_size: NA
j_call: TRBJ2-2
d_call: TRBD2
cdr3_nt: TGTGCCAGCAGTGCTAGCGGGAGACGGACCGGGGAGCTGTTTTTT
cdr3_aa: CASSASGRRTGELFF

cdr3_length: 15
v_call: TRBV7-8
clone_size: NA
j_call: TRBJ1-2
d_call: NA
cdr3_nt: TGTGCCAGCAGCAGAAGAGACGGAGCTAACTATGGCTACACCTTC
cdr3_aa: CASSRRDGANYGYTF

cdr3_length: 15
v_call: TRBV6-4
clone_size: few
j_call: TRBJ2-1
d_call: TRBD2
cdr3_nt: TGTGCCAGCAGTGACTCTGGCGGGGGGTACAATGAGCAGTTCTTC
cdr3_aa: CASSDSGGGYNEQFF

cdr3_length: 15
v_call: TRBV10-2
clone_size: NA
j_call: TRBJ2-5
d_call: NA
cdr3_nt: TGCGCCAGCACTGAGGGAGGAGGTCTTTCGGGGTCCCAGTACTTC
cdr3_aa: CASTEGGGLSGSQYF

cdr3_length: 16
v_call: TRBV11-2
clone_size: NA
j_call: TRBJ1-2
d_call: NA
cdr3_nt: TGTGCCAGCAGCTTAATCGTCGGGGGGGGTCCTGATGGCTACACCTTC
cdr3_aa: CASSLIVGGGPDGYTF